The next 32 T cell receptor beta chains were all read from a single sample in a study of glioma-infiltrating T cells after dendritic cell vaccination. Here immunoSEQ multiplex PCR was the method, and the copy in TCRdb shows in-frame clones only, minus some. Among tens of thousands of clones listed, 70% to 90% were seen once. The specimen was blood, collected before dendritic cell vaccination. The receptors here all came from a human donor with glioblastoma.

This clone appeared a single time. The chain joins TRBV6-5 to TRBJ1-6; D is ambiguous. The CDR3 has 14 amino acids. V lost 5 bases and J 5 bases, leaving 10 bases between the germline ends. Germline V gene lookup returns CDR1 MNHEY and CDR2 SVGAGI. The CDR3 loop is CASSTREHNSPLHF. The CDR3 DNA reads as TGTGCCAGCAGTACCCGGGAACATAATTCACCCCTCCACTTT.

The chain uses TRBV14 and TRBJ2-5, with D possibly TRBD2 on 6 matching bases. The V end lost 4 bases, the J end lost 5 bases, and 8 bases lay between the germline ends. Germline V gives CDR1 SGHDN, CDR2 FVKESK. The CDR3 is 12 amino acids. The CDR3 region is CASSPGGETQYF. CDR3 DNA sequence: TGTGCCAGCAGCCCAGGAGGGGAGACCCAGTACTTC.

The genes are TRBV18 and TRBJ1-5; D gene unclear. The V gene lost 4 bases and the J gene lost 1 base, with 14 bases spanning the gap. The CDR3 runs 16 residues. Germline V gene data show CDR1 as KGHSH and CDR2 as LQKENI. The CDR3 coding sequence is TGTGCCAGCTCACTAACAACCCCGGGGAGCAATCAGCCCCAGCATTTT. Protein: CASSLTTPGSNQPQHF.

The chain links TRBV7-9 to TRBJ1-5; D might be TRBD1 (5 bases). The V gene's germline CDR1 is SEHNR and CDR2 FQNEAQ (reference sequence). The V and J ends lost 2 bases and 3 bases respectively, with 11 bases between them. The CDR3 is 15 amino acids. In nucleotides, the CDR3 is TGTGCCAGCAGCTTATCGGGCAGGGTCAATCAGCCCCAGCATTTT. Its translation: CASSLSGRVNQPQHF. The whole variable domain, remainder taken from reference TRBV7-9 and TRBJ1-5, is DTGVSQNPRHKITKRGQNVTFRCDPISEHNRLYWYRQTLGQGPEFLTYFQNEAQLEKSRLLSDRFSAERPKGSFSTLEIQRTEQGDSAMYLCASSLSGRVNQPQHFGDGTRLSIL.

The chain recombines TRBV28 with TRBJ2-5; TRBD1 matches at 8 bases. In germline, CDR1 is MDHEN, CDR2 SYDVKM. V lost 4 bases, J lost 2 bases, and 6 bases stayed unmatched. There are 15 residues in the CDR3. The CDR3 is CASSSGQGGQETQYF. In nucleotides, the CDR3 is TGTGCCAGCAGTTCCGGACAGGGCGGGCAAGAGACCCAGTACTTC.

Concerning this clone: The germline gene is not matched at one end of the junction; a read error may be the cause. J is TRBJ2-1 and V is TRBV7-7; 8 bases agree with TRBD2. This CDR3 is built from 15 residues. Germline V gene sequence: CDR1 SSHAT, CDR2 FNYEAQ (reference sequence). CDR3 nucleotide sequence: TGTGCTAGCAGCTTAGTAGCGGGGAGGGACAATGAGCAGTTCTTC. Translation gives CASSLVAGRDNEQFF.

The chain combines TRBV4-1 with TRBJ1-5, with TRBD1 matching over 8 bases. The V and J ends lost 4 bases and 0 bases, in that order; junction bases with no gene match: 14. The CDR3 extends over 19 amino acids. Germline V CDR1 and CDR2: MGHRA, YSYEKL. CDR3: CASSLGTGEGRNSNQPQHF. DNA of the CDR3: TGCGCCAGCAGCCTGGGGACAGGCGAAGGAAGAAATAGCAATCAGCCCCAGCATTTT.

The chain combines TRBV5-6 with TRBJ1-1; D is unresolved. CDR1 is SGHDT and CDR2 is YYEEEE in the germline V gene. Trimming removed 0 bases from V and 4 bases from J, with 7 bases in between. This CDR3 has 13 residues. In DNA form, the CDR3 reads TGTGCCAGCAGCTTGGGAGGGTTCACTGAAGCTTTCTTT. It encodes CASSLGGFTEAFF.

This chain uses TRBV2 with TRBJ2-5; 7 bases align to TRBD2. CDR3 length: 16 amino acids. Trimming at V came to 3 bases and at J to 3 bases, leaving 10 bases not matched to a gene. The germline V gene encodes CDR1 SNHLY and CDR2 FYNNEI. DNA of the CDR3: TGTGCCAGCAGTGAGAGGAGAACTAGCGCCAAAGAGACCCAGTACTTC. It translates to CASSERRTSAKETQYF.

The chain recombines TRBV6-1 with TRBJ2-5; weak D call: TRBD2 (7 bases). This CDR3 contains 13 residues. The V end was cut by 7 bases, the J end by 4 bases, with 13 bases between. Germline lookup yields CDR1 MNHNS and CDR2 SASEGT. CDR3 region: CASTGGLIETQYF. The CDR3, as DNA: TGTGCCAGCACCGGGGGGCTAATAGAGACCCAGTACTTC.

The J gene is TRBJ1-1, the V gene TRBV2, with D perhaps matching TRBD1 (6 bases). V shed 11 bases and J shed 1 base, with 14 bases lying between them. Germline V gene lookup returns CDR1 SNHLY and CDR2 FYNNEI. The CDR3 has 13 amino acids. CDR3 loop: CAGSKTGNTEAFF. The CDR3 DNA reads TGTGCCGGAAGTAAGACAGGGAACACTGAAGCTTTCTTT.

The CDR3 spells CATQRWGQGAHEQFF. The CDR3 nucleotides are TGTGCCACCCAGCGGTGGGGACAGGGGGCGCATGAGCAGTTCTTC. This sequence joins TRBV7-6 and TRBJ2-1, with 12 bases fitting TRBD1. CDR3 size: 15 residues. Germline V CDR1 and CDR2: SGHVS, FNYEAQ. V was pared by 10 bases and J by 8 bases, with 12 bases of the junction left unmatched.

The chain joins TRBV7-9 to TRBJ2-3; 7 bases line up with TRBD1. CDR1 and CDR2 from the germline V gene are SEHNR and FQNEAQ (reference sequence). The CDR3 is 15 amino acids. The V gene end was trimmed by 4 bases and the J gene end by 3 bases; junction bases not matched to a gene: 7. The chain's CDR3 is CASSSGRGTTDTQYF. As DNA, the CDR3 is TGTGCCAGCAGCTCGGGCAGGGGGACAACAGATACGCAGTATTTT.

This chain links TRBV18 with TRBJ1-4; 7 nucleotides agree with TRBD1. The CDR3 loop spans 17 amino acids. Looked up from germline, CDR1 is KGHSH and CDR2 is LQKENI. Trimming cost V 3 bases and J 3 bases; bases outside gene matches: 10. The CDR3 DNA sequence: TGTGCCAGCTCACCCCTTCCTCCGACAGGGTCTAATGAAAAACTGTTTTTT. Protein product: CASSPLPPTGSNEKLFF.

This chain connects TRBV4-2 to TRBJ2-1; possible D gene TRBD1, 6 bases. The CDR3 totals 18 residues. Germline V CDR1 and CDR2: LGHNA, YNFKEQ. The V end was cut by 4 bases, the J end by 0 bases, with 19 bases between. The CDR3 region has the DNA TGTGCCAGCAGCCTCAAGGCAGACAGGTCGAGCTCCTACAATGAGCAGTTCTTC. Amino acids: CASSLKADRSSSYNEQFF.

The chain links TRBV19 to TRBJ1-1, with 8 bases identical to TRBD1. The CDR3 length is 14 residues. V was pared by 5 bases and J by 6 bases, with 8 bases of the junction left unmatched. Germline V gives CDR1 LNHDA, CDR2 SQIVND (reference sequence). Here the CDR3 DNA reads TGTGCCAGTAGTGCCCGGGACAGGTCTTCTGAAGCTTTCTTT. Translation gives CASSARDRSSEAFF.

The rearrangement joins TRBV19 to TRBJ2-2; 15 bases map to TRBD2. The CDR3 spans 20 residues. Germline V lookup: CDR1 LNHDA, CDR2 SQIVND (reference sequence). V gave up 3 bases and J gave up 2 bases; unmatched junction bases: 10. In DNA, the CDR3 is TGTGCCAGTAGTATCCCGAGGACTAGCGGGGGGGCCGCAAACACCGGGGAGCTGTTTTTT. Its translation is CASSIPRTSGGAANTGELFF.

The V and J genes are TRBV5-6 and TRBJ1-5, with 10 bases aligning to TRBD1. The germline V gene has CDR1 SGHDT and CDR2 YYEEEE. The CDR3 is 14 residues long. Trimming took 4 bases from V and 4 from J; bases not matched to a gene: 2. The chain's CDR3 is CASSTGQGNQPQHF. In DNA, the CDR3 is TGTGCCAGCAGCACGGGACAGGGGAATCAGCCCCAGCATTTT.

This clone was seen just once. The chain is built from TRBV5-1 and TRBJ1-2; no reliable D call. This CDR3 is built from 14 residues. The V end was cut by 0 bases, the J end by 4 bases, with 10 bases between. The germline V gene encodes CDR1 SGHRS and CDR2 YFSETQ. CDR3 DNA sequence: TGCGCCAGCAGCTTGGAGGCAGGTGGCTATGGCTACACCTTC. The encoded protein is CASSLEAGGYGYTF.

The chain uses TRBV7-8 and TRBJ2-2; D is unclear. This CDR3 comprises 17 residues. The germline gives CDR1 SGHVS, CDR2 FQNEAQ. V lost 4 bases and J 1 base, leaving 16 bases between the germline ends. CDR3 coding DNA: TGTGCCAGCAGCTCTACCGCCGGTGCGGTGAACACCGGGGAGCTGTTTTTT. As protein: CASSSTAGAVNTGELFF.

This rearrangement joins TRBV10-3 to TRBJ2-5, with a possible D match to TRBD2 (5 bases). The CDR3 contains 12 residues. The ends were cut back, 11 bases at V and 5 bases at J, with 15 bases in the middle. In germline, CDR1 is ENHRY, CDR2 SYGVKD. Here the CDR3 reads CAAGGVGETQYF. DNA of the CDR3: TGTGCCGCAGGAGGCGTCGGGGAGACCCAGTACTTC.

The J gene is TRBJ2-1, the V gene TRBV5-1, with TRBD1 matching over 7 bases. The CDR3 extends over 16 amino acids. Germline CDR1 and CDR2: SGHRS and YFSETQ. V gave up 4 bases and J gave up 2 bases; unmatched junction bases: 9. In nucleotides, the CDR3 is TGCGCCAGCAGCAGAAGAACAGGGGTTGCCTACAATGAGCAGTTCTTC. Its protein is CASSRRTGVAYNEQFF.

V and J are TRBV5-1 and TRBJ1-1, with D maybe TRBD1 (5 bases). Germline V gene lookup returns CDR1 SGHRS and CDR2 YFSETQ. This CDR3 is 13 amino acids long. Trimming left V 3 bases short and J 6 bases short, with 12 bases between. CDR3 nucleotides: TGCGCCAGCAGCTCCTGGGACTCACCTGAAGCTTTCTTT. Protein: CASSSWDSPEAFF.

V gene TRBV11-2 combines with J gene TRBJ2-3; D might be TRBD2 (6 bases). The CDR3 sequence is 13 residues long. Trimming shortened V by 8 bases and J by 7 bases, and 16 bases separated the two germline ends. Per the germline V gene, CDR1 is SGHAT and CDR2 is FQNNGV. In DNA, the CDR3 is TGTGCCAGCCAATGGGGGGATATAAATACGCAGTATTTT. This encodes CASQWGDINTQYF.

The chain links TRBV27 to TRBJ2-7, with 11 bases aligning to TRBD2. Germline loops: CDR1 MNHEY, CDR2 SMNVEV (reference sequence). V shed 4 bases and J 1 base; nucleotides not matched to a gene: 9. This CDR3 region has 17 residues. DNA for the CDR3: TGTGCCAGCAGTTCCCCGACTAGCGGGATGGGGTCCTACGAGCAGTACTTC. As protein: CASSSPTSGMGSYEQYF.

This clone has a handful of counts. CDR3 amino acids: CASSQVGGGNTIYF. The CDR3 region has the DNA TGCGCCAGCAGCCAAGTTGGAGGCGGAAACACCATATATTTT. The V call is TRBV4-1, the J call TRBJ1-3; D unclear. Germline V lookup: CDR1 MGHRA, CDR2 YSYEKL. The CDR3 consists of 14 residues. With 1 base removed from V and 4 bases from J, the gap between germline ends came to 8 bases.

This chain joins TRBV19 and TRBJ1-2; unclear D gene. CDR1 is LNHDA, CDR2 SQIVND, per germline (reference sequence). Between the trimmed V and J ends, which lost 4 bases and 5 bases, there was a span of 14 bases. The CDR3 runs 14 residues. CDR3 region: CASSKLLGFYGYTF. In nucleotides, the CDR3 is TGTGCCAGTAGTAAACTACTAGGGTTTTATGGCTACACCTTC.

This clone was found once. The chain links TRBV27 to TRBJ2-7; D may be TRBD1 (5 bases). CDR1 is MNHEY and CDR2 is SMNVEV in the germline V gene (reference sequence). The CDR3 is 12 residues long. V was clipped by 0 bases and J by 6 bases, with 6 bases between them. The CDR3 nucleotides read TGTGCCAGCAGTTTATCAGGGGCCGAGCAGTACTTC. Translating gives CASSLSGAEQYF.

The chain carries TRBV18 and TRBJ1-4; 11 nucleotides line up with TRBD1. The CDR3 contains 15 residues. V dropped 6 bases and J dropped 8; count of bases not matched to a gene: 8. Germline V lookup: CDR1 KGHSH, CDR2 LQKENI. In nucleotides, the CDR3 is TGTGCCAGCTCGATGGACAGGGGGCCGAGCGAAAAACTGTTTTTT. This translates into CASSMDRGPSEKLFF. The whole variable domain, filled in from reference TRBV18 and TRBJ1-4, reads NAGVMQNPRHLVRRRGQEARLRCSPMKGHSHVYWYRQLPEEGLKFMVYLQKENIIDESGMPKERFSAEFPKEGPSILRIQQVVRGDSAAYFCASSMDRGPSEKLFFGSGTQLSVL.

This clone was seen only once. This chain connects TRBV10-1 to TRBJ1-2, with no clear D. With 5 bases removed from V and 6 bases from J, the gap between germline ends came to 13 bases. This CDR3 comprises 13 residues. Germline CDR1 is WNHNN and CDR2 is SYGVQD (reference sequence). CDR3 in DNA: TGCGCCAGCAGTTCTGACATGGCGCATGGCTACACCTTC. This translates into CASSSDMAHGYTF.

CDR3 amino acids: CASSLTHQGGNTEAFF. The CDR3 DNA is TGTGCCAGCAGCTTAACCCATCAGGGGGGGAACACTGAAGCTTTCTTT. The chain couples TRBV7-8 to TRBJ1-1; TRBD1 matches at 7 bases. Germline assignment: CDR1 SGHVS and CDR2 FQNEAQ. Trimming removed 2 bases from V and 1 base from J; junction bases left unmatched: 7. This CDR3 has 16 amino acids.

The chain links TRBV7-9 to TRBJ2-7; 7 positions match TRBD1. Germline assignment: CDR1 SEHNR and CDR2 FQNEAQ (reference sequence). CDR3 length equals 14 residues. Unmatched junction bases numbered 9, after V lost 5 bases and J lost 5 bases. The CDR3 protein is CASSTNRGFDEQYF. CDR3 sequence (DNA): TGTGCCAGCAGCACCAACAGGGGTTTCGACGAGCAGTACTTC.